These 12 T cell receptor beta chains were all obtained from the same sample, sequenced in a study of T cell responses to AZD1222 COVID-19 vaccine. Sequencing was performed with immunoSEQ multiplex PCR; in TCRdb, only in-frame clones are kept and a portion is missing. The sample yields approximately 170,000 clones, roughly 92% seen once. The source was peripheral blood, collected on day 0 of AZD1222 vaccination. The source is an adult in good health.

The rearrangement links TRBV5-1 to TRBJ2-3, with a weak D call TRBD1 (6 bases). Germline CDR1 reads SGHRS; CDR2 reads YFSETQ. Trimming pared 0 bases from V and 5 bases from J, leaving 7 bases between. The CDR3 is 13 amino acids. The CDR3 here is CASSLARGDTQYF. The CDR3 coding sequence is TGCGCCAGCAGCTTGGCCAGGGGAGATACGCAGTATTTT.

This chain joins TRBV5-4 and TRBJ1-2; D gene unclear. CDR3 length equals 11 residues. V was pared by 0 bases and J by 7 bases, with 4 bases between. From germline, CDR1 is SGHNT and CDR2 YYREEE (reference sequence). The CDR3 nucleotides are TGTGCCAGCAGCTTGGGGTTTGGCTACACCTTC. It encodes CASSLGFGYTF.

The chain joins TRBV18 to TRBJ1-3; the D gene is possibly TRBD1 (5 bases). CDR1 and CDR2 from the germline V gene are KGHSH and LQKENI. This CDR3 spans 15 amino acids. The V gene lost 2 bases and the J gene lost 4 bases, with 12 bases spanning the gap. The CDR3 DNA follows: TGTGCCAGCTCACCAGAGGGCAGGGCAGGAAACACCATATATTTT. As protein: CASSPEGRAGNTIYF.

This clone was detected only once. The CDR3 DNA sequence: TGTGCCAGCAGCTCGACCGTCGCTGGAAACACCATATATTTT. Translating it yields CASSSTVAGNTIYF. This chain links TRBV7-2 with TRBJ1-3; D not resolved. Germline CDR1 SGHTA, CDR2 FQGNSA. Trimming stripped 4 bases from V and 2 bases from J, with 9 bases between. The CDR3 loop spans 14 amino acids.

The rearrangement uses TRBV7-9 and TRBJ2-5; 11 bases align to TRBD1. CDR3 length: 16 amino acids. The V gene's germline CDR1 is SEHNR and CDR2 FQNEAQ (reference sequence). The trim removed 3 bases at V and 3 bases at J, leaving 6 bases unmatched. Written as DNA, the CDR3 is TGTGCCAGCAGCTTGGATCCGGGACAGGGGGAAGAGACCCAGTACTTC. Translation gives CASSLDPGQGEETQYF.

CDR3 DNA sequence: TGTGCCAGCAGGAAGACCTACACCGGGGAGCTGTTTTTT. It encodes CASRKTYTGELFF. The chain uses TRBV12-3 or TRBV12-4 and TRBJ2-2, with D uncertain. The V and J ends lost 6 bases and 3 bases respectively, with 8 bases between them. The CDR3 contains 13 residues.

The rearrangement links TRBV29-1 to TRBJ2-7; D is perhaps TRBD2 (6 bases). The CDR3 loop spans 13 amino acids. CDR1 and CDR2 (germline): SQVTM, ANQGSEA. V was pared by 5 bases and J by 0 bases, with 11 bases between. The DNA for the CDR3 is TGCAGCGTTCGTAGCGGCTACTCCTACGAGCAGTACTTC. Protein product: CSVRSGYSYEQYF.

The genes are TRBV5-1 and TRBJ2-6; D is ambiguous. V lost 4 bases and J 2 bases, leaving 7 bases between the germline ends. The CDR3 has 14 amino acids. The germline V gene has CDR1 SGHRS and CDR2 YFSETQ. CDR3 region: CASSDVTGANVLTF. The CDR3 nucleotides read TGCGCCAGCAGCGATGTTACTGGGGCCAACGTCCTGACTTTC.

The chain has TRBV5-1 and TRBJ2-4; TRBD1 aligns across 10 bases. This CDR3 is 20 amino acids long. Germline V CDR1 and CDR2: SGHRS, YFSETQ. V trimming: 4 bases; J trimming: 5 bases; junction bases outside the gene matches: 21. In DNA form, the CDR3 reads TGCGCCAGCAGCCCTACTAGACAGGGGGCATTGGTAGCGGGCGAAAACATTCAGTACTTC. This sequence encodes CASSPTRQGALVAGENIQYF.

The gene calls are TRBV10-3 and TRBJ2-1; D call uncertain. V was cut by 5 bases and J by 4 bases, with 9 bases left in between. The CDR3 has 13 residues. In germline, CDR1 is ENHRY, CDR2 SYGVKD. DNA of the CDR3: TGTGCCATCAGTACACTCAGGTACAATGAGCAGTTCTTC. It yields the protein CAISTLRYNEQFF.

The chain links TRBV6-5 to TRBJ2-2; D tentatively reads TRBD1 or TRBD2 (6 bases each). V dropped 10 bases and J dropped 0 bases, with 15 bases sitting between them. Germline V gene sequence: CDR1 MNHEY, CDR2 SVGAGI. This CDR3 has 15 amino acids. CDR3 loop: CATLRGGTNTGELFF. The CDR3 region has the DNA TGTGCCACCCTCCGAGGGGGGACGAACACCGGGGAGCTGTTTTTT.

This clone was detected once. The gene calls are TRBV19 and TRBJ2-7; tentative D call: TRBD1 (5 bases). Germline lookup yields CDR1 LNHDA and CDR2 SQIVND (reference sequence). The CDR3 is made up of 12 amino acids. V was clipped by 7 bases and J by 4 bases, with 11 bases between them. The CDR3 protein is CASMDTNYEQYF. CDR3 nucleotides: TGTGCCAGTATGGACACCAATTACGAGCAGTACTTC.